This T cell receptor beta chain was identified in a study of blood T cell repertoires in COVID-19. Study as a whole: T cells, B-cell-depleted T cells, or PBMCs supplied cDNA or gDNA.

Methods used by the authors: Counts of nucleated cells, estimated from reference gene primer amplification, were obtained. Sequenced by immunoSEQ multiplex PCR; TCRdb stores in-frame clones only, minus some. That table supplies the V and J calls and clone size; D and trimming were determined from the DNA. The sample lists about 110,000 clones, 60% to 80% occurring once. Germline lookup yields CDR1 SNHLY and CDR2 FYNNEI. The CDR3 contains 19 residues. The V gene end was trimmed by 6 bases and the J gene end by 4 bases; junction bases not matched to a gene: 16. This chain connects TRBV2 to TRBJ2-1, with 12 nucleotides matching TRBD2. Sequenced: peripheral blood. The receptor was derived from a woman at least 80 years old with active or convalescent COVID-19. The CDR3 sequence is CASSLTTSGSVMGYNEQFF. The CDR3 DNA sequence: TGTGCCAGCAGCCTCACGACTAGCGGGAGCGTAATGGGTTACAATGAGCAGTTCTTC.